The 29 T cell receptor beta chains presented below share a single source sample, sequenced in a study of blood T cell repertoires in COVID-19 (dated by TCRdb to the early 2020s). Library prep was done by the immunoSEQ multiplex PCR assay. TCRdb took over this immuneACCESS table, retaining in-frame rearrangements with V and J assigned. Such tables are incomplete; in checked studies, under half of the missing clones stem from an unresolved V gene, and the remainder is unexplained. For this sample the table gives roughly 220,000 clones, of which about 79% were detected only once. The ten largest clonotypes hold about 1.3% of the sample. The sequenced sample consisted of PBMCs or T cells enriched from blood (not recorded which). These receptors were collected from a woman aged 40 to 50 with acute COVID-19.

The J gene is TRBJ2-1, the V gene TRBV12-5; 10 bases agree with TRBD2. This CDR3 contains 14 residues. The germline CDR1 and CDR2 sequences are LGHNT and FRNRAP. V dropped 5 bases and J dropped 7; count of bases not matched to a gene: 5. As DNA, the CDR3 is TGTGCTAGTGGTCCTAGCGGGGGTCATAATGAGCAGTTCTTC. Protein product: CASGPSGGHNEQFF.

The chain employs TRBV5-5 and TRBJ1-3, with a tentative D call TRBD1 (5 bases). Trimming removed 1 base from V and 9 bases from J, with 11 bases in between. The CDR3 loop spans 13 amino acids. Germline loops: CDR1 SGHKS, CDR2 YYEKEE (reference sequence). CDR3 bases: TGTGCCAGCAGCTTGTGGGGTCAGGGCACCATATATTTT. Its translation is CASSLWGQGTIYF.

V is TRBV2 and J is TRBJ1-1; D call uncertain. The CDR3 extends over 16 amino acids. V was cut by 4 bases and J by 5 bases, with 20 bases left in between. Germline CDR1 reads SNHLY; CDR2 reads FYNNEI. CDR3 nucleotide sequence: TGTGCCAGCAGTGTTGGGTTTAGTCCGGGTGGGACTGAAGCTTTCTTT. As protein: CASSVGFSPGGTEAFF.

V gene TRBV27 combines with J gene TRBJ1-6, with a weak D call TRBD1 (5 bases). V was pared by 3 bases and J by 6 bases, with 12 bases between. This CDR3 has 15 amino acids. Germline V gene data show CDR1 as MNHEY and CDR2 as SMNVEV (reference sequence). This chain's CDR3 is CASSFQGGVNSPLHF. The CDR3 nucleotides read TGTGCCAGCAGTTTCCAGGGAGGGGTTAATTCACCCCTCCACTTT.

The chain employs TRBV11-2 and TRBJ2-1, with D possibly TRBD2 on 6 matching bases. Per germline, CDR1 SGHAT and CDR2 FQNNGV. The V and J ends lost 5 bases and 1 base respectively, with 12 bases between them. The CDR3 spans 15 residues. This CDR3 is CASSGPGGSYNEQFF. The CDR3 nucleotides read TGTGCCAGCAGCGGCCCCGGGGGATCCTACAATGAGCAGTTCTTC.

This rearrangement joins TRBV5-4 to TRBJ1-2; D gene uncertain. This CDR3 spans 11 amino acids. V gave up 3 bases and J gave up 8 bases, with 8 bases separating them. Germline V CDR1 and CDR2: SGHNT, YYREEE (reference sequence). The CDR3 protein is CASSSRGGYTF. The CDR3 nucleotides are TGTGCCAGCAGCTCCCGGGGAGGCTACACCTTC.

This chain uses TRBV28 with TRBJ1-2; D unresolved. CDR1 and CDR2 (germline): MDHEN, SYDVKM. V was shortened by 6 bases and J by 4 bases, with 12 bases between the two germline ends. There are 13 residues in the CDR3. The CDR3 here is CASRPGVGYGYTF. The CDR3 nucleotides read TGTGCCAGCAGACCCGGGGTAGGCTATGGCTACACCTTC.

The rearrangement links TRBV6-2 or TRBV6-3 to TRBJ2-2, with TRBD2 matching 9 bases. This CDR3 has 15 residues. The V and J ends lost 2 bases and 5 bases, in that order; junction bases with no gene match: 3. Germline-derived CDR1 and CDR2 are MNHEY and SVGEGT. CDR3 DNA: TGTGCCAGCAGTTACAGTCTAGCGGGGACCGGGGAGCTGTTTTTT. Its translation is CASSYSLAGTGELFF.

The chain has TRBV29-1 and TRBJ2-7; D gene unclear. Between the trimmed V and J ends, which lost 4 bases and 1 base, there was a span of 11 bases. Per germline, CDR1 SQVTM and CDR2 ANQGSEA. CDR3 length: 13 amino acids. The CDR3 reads CSVGGAASYEQYF. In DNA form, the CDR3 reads TGCAGCGTTGGAGGAGCTGCTTCCTACGAGCAGTACTTC.

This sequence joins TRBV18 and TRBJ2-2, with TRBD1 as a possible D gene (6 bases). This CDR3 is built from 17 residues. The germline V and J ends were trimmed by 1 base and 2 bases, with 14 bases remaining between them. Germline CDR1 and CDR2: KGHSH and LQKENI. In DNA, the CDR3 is TGTGCCAGCTCACCACGTTCAGCAGGGGATAACACCGGGGAGCTGTTTTTT. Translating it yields CASSPRSAGDNTGELFF.

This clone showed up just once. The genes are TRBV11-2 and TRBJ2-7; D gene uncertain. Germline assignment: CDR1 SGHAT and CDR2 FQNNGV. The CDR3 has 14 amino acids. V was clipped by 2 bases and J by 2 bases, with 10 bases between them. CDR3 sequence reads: CASSLNPVTYEQYF. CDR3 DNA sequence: TGTGCCAGCAGCTTAAATCCGGTCACCTACGAGCAGTACTTC.

CDR3 DNA sequence: TGTGCCAGCAGTGAAGCCCTTTGGGGGACAGGGCGTTCACCCCTCCACTTT. This encodes CASSEALWGTGRSPLHF. The chain couples TRBV6-1 to TRBJ1-6; 9 bases line up with TRBD1. V lost 0 bases and J lost 9; bases outside the gene matches: 9. The CDR3 runs to 17 residues. Germline values: CDR1 MNHNS, CDR2 SASEGT.

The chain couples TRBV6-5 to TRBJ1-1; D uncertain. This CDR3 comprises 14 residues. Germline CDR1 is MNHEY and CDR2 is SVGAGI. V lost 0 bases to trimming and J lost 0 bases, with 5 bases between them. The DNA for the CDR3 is TGTGCCAGCAGTTACTCGGGCCTGAACACTGAAGCTTTCTTT. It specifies CASSYSGLNTEAFF.

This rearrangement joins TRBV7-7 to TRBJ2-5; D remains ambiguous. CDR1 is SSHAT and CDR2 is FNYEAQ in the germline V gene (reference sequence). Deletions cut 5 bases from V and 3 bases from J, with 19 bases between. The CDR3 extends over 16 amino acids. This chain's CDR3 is CASSDGDSLFKETQYF. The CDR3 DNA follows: TGTGCCAGCAGCGACGGAGACTCCTTATTTAAAGAGACCCAGTACTTC.

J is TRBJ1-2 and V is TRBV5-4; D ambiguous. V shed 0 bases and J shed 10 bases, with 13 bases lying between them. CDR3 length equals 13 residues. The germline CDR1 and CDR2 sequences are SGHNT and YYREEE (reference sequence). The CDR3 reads CASSLGAENFYTF. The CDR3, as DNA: TGTGCCAGCAGCTTGGGGGCAGAAAATTTCTACACCTTC.

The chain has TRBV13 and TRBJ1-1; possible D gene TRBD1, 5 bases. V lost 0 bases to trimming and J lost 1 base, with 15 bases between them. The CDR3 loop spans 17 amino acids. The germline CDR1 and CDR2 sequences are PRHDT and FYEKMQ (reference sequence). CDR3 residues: CASSLGFLGGSNTEAFF. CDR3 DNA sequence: TGTGCCAGCAGCTTAGGTTTTTTGGGGGGGTCGAACACTGAAGCTTTCTTT.

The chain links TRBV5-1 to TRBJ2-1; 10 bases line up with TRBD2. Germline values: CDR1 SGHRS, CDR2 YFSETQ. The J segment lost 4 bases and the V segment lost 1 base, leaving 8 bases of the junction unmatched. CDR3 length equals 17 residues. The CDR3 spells CASSLFTSGTNYNEQFF. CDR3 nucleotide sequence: TGCGCCAGCAGCTTGTTCACTAGCGGGACCAATTACAATGAGCAGTTCTTC.

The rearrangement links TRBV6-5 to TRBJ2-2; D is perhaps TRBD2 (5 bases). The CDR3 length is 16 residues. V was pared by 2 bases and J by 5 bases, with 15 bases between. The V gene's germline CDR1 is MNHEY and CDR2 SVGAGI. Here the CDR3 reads CASSYSGNSATGELFF. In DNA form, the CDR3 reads TGTGCCAGCAGTTACAGCGGTAATAGCGCGACCGGGGAGCTGTTTTTT.

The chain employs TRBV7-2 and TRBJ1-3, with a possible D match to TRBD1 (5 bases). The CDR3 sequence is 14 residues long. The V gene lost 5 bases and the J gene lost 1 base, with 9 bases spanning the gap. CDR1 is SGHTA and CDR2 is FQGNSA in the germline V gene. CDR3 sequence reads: CASSGGLSGNTIYF. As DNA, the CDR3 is TGTGCCAGCAGCGGGGGGTTGTCTGGAAACACCATATATTTT.

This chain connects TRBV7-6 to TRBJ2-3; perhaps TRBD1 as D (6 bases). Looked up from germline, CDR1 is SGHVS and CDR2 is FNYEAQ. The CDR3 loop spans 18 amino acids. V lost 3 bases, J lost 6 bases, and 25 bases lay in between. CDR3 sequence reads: CASSLSSLKGDRGDTQYF. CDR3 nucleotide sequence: TGTGCCAGCAGCTTGTCTTCCTTGAAGGGGGATCGCGGGGATACGCAGTATTTT.

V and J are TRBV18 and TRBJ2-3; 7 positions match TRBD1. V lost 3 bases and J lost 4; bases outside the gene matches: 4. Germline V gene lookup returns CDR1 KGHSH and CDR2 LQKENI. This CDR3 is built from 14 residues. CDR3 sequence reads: CASSPPQGPDTQYF. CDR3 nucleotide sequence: TGTGCCAGCTCACCCCCACAGGGGCCAGATACGCAGTATTTT. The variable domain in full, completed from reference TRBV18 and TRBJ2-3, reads NAGVMQNPRHLVRRRGQEARLRCSPMKGHSHVYWYRQLPEEGLKFMVYLQKENIIDESGMPKERFSAEFPKEGPSILRIQQVVRGDSAAYFCASSPPQGPDTQYFGPGTRLTVL.

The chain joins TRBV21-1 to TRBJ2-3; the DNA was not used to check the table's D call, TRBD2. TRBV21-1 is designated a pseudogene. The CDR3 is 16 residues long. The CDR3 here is CASRPRLAGGDNTQYF. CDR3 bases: TGTGCCAGCCGACCCAGACTAGCGGGGGGGGATAATACGCAGTATTTT.

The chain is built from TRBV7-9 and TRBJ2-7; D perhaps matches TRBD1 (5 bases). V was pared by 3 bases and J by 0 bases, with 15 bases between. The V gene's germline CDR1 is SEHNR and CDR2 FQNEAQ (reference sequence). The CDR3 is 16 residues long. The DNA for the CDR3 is TGTGCCAGCAGCTTCGCCTTGGGGCAGAGCTCCTACGAGCAGTACTTC. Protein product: CASSFALGQSSYEQYF.

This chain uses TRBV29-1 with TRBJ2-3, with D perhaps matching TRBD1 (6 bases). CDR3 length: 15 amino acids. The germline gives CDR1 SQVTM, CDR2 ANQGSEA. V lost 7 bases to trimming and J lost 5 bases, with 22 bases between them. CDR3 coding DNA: TGCAGCGCAACCTACGGGGCAGGGGCTCAAGATACGCAGTATTTT. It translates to CSATYGAGAQDTQYF.

The CDR3: CASSLAAGSADTQYF. The CDR3 bases are TGCGCCAGCAGCTTGGCCGCAGGATCGGCAGATACGCAGTATTTT. The J gene is TRBJ2-3, the V gene TRBV5-1; D remains unclear. The germline V and J ends were trimmed by 0 bases and 4 bases, with 12 bases remaining between them. The CDR3 has 15 residues. The germline V gene encodes CDR1 SGHRS and CDR2 YFSETQ.

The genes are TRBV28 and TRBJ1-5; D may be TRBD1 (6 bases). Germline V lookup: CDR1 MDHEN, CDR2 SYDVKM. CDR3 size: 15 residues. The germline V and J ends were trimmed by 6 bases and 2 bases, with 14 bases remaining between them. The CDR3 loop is CASRFEGGGNQPQHF. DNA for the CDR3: TGTGCCAGCAGATTCGAGGGGGGGGGCAATCAGCCCCAGCATTTT. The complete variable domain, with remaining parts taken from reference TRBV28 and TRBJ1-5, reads DVKVTQSSRYLVKRTGEKVFLECVQDMDHENMFWYRQDPGLGLRLIYFSYDVKMKEKGDIPEGYSVSREKKERFSLILESASTNQTSMYLCASRFEGGGNQPQHFGDGTRLSIL.

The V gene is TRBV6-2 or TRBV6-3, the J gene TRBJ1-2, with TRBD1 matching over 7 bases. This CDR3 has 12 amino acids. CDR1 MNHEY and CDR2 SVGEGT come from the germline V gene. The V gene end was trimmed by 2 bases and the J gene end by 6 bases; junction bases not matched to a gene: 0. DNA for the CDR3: TGTGCCAGCAGTTACACAGGGGATGGCTACACCTTC. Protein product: CASSYTGDGYTF.

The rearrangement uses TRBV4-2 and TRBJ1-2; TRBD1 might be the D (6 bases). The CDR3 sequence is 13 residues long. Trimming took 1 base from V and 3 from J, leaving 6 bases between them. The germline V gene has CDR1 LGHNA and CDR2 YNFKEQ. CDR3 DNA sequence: TGTGCCAGCAGCCAAGGACAGGACTATGGCTACACCTTC. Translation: CASSQGQDYGYTF.

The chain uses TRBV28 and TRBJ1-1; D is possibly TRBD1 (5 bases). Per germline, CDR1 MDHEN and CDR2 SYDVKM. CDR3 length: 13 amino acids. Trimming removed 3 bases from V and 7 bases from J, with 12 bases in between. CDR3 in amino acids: CASSFLAGFEAFF. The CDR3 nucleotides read TGTGCCAGCAGTTTTCTGGCAGGGTTTGAAGCTTTCTTT. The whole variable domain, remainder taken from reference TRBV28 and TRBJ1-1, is DVKVTQSSRYLVKRTGEKVFLECVQDMDHENMFWYRQDPGLGLRLIYFSYDVKMKEKGDIPEGYSVSREKKERFSLILESASTNQTSMYLCASSFLAGFEAFFGQGTRLTVV.